The 11 T cell receptor beta chains below were found in one sample sequenced in a study of CD4+ T cells in melanoma. Only in-frame clones appear in the TCRdb table, and some are missing; sequencing was by immunoSEQ multiplex PCR. The sample has 15,000 to 20,000 clones; around 85% are singletons. The sequencing input was cells from a culture (not recorded whether cultured in vitro). These receptors came from a human donor with melanoma.

This chain uses TRBV7-6 with TRBJ1-2, with 9 positions matching TRBD1. The CDR3 is 15 amino acids. In germline, CDR1 is SGHVS, CDR2 FNYEAQ. The trim removed 1 base at V and 4 bases at J, leaving 4 bases unmatched. This CDR3 is CASSLGGTGTYGYTF. CDR3 nucleotides: TGTGCCAGCAGCTTAGGCGGGACAGGGACCTATGGCTACACCTTC.

The chain uses TRBV6-1 and TRBJ1-1; no definite D call. The CDR3 covers 13 residues. Germline V gives CDR1 MNHNS, CDR2 SASEGT. The V end was cut by 8 bases, the J end by 3 bases, with 13 bases between. As DNA, the CDR3 is TGTGCCAGCTGCGCCGGGTTTTACACTGAAGCTTTCTTT. This sequence encodes CASCAGFYTEAFF.

The chain combines TRBV4-1 with TRBJ2-6; D tentatively fits TRBD1 or TRBD2 (5 bases each). Germline assignment: CDR1 MGHRA and CDR2 YSYEKL. The CDR3 spans 16 residues. Trimming stripped 3 bases from V and 0 bases from J, with 9 bases between. CDR3 sequence: CASSQGVYSGANVLTF. The CDR3 DNA is TGCGCCAGCAGCCAGGGGGTCTACTCTGGGGCCAACGTCCTGACTTTC.

The rearrangement joins TRBV13 to TRBJ2-1, with D possibly matching TRBD2 (5 bases). From germline, CDR1 is PRHDT and CDR2 FYEKMQ (reference sequence). Trimming left V 5 bases short and J 6 bases short, with 20 bases between. The CDR3 is 16 amino acids. This CDR3 reads CASSGLRAPGVNEQFF. The CDR3 region has the DNA TGTGCCAGCAGCGGACTGCGGGCCCCTGGGGTCAATGAGCAGTTCTTC.

Only one count was recorded for this clone. The V and J genes are TRBV12-5 and TRBJ1-5; D ambiguous. Deletions cut 1 base from V and 13 bases from J, with 8 bases between. The CDR3 totals 11 residues. Per the germline V gene, CDR1 is LGHNT and CDR2 is FRNRAP. Here the CDR3 reads CASGLGSAQHF. The CDR3 DNA reads TGTGCTAGTGGTTTGGGCAGCGCACAGCATTTT.

The CDR3 region is CASSRGPSGEQFF. CDR3 in DNA: TGCGCCAGCTCCCGAGGGCCTAGCGGGGAACAGTTCTTC. The rearrangement uses TRBV10-1 and TRBJ2-1; 9 bases fit TRBD2. Losses at the gene ends were 8 bases for V and 13 bases for J; bases not matched to a gene: 12. The germline gives CDR1 WNHNN, CDR2 SYGVQD (reference sequence). The CDR3 extends over 13 amino acids.

The CDR3 sequence: CASTGVLNTEAFF. DNA for the CDR3: TGTGCCAGCACCGGGGTACTGAACACTGAAGCTTTCTTT. The V and J genes are TRBV9 and TRBJ1-1; no definite D call. The V and J ends lost 6 bases and 0 bases respectively, with 9 bases between them. Germline V CDR1 and CDR2: SGDLS, YYNGEE. The CDR3 is made up of 13 amino acids.

CDR3 DNA sequence: TGTGCCAGCGGAGATTACACCATATATTTT. Translation: CASGDYTIYF. The chain carries TRBV7-9 and TRBJ1-3; D unresolved. The CDR3 has 10 amino acids. Germline V CDR1 and CDR2: SEHNR, FQNEAQ (reference sequence). Trimming removed 8 bases from V and 8 bases from J, with 7 bases in between.

In this sample, this clone turned up once. This chain connects TRBV5-4 to TRBJ2-6; 7 bases fit TRBD2. The CDR3 runs 19 residues. V lost 7 bases and J lost 0; bases outside the gene matches: 16. Germline values: CDR1 SGHNT, CDR2 YYREEE (reference sequence). CDR3 sequence: CASGAPGRQATSGANVLTF. In DNA, the CDR3 is TGTGCCAGCGGCGCGCCCGGGAGGCAGGCGACCTCTGGGGCCAACGTCCTGACTTTC.

The chain uses TRBV30 and TRBJ2-7; 8 bases match TRBD2. This CDR3 has 17 amino acids. The V gene's germline CDR1 is GTSNPN and CDR2 SVGIG (reference sequence). V lost 0 bases, J lost 2 bases, and 12 bases stayed unmatched. CDR3: CAWSVLPSGRLTYEQYF. The CDR3 DNA follows: TGTGCCTGGAGTGTACTTCCTAGCGGGCGCCTTACCTACGAGCAGTACTTC.

The rearrangement uses TRBV9 and TRBJ2-3; D remains unclear. The CDR3 loop spans 14 amino acids. CDR1 and CDR2 from the germline V gene are SGDLS and YYNGEE. Trimming pared 2 bases from V and 0 bases from J, leaving 7 bases between. The CDR3 DNA is TGTGCCAGCAGCGTGTTGGTGAGCACAGATACGCAGTATTTT. It yields the protein CASSVLVSTDTQYF.